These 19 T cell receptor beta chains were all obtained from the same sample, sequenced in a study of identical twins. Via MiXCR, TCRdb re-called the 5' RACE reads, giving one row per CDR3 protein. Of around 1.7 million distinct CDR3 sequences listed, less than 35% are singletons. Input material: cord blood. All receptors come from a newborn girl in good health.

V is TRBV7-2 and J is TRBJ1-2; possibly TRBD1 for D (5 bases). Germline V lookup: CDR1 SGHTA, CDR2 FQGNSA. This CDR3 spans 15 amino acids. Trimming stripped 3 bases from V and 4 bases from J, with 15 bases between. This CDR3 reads CASSFSTPGTYGYTF. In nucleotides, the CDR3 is TGTGCCAGCAGCTTTTCCACACCGGGGACCTATGGCTACACCTTC.

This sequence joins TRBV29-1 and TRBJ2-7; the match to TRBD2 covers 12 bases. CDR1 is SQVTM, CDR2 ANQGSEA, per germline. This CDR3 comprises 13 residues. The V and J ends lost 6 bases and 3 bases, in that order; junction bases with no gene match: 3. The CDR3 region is CSVLAGGLYEQYF. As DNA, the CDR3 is TGCAGCGTACTAGCGGGAGGTCTCTACGAGCAGTACTTC.

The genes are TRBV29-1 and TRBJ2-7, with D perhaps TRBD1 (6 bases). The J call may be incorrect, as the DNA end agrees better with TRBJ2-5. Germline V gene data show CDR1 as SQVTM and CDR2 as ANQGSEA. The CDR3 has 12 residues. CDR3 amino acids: CSVVRTEGTQYF. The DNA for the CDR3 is TGCAGCGTTGTTCGGACAGAAGGGACCCAGTACTTC.

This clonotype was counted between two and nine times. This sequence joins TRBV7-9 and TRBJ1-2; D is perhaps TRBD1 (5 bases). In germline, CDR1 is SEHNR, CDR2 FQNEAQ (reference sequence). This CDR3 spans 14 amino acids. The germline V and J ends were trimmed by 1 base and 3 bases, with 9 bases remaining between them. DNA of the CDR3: TGTGCCAGCAGCTTAGGGGGACGGTACTATGGCTACACCTTC. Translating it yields CASSLGGRYYGYTF. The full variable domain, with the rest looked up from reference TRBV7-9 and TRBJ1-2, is DTGVSQNPRHKITKRGQNVTFRCDPISEHNRLYWYRQTLGQGPEFLTYFQNEAQLEKSRLLSDRFSAERPKGSFSTLEIQRTEQGDSAMYLCASSLGGRYYGYTFGSGTRLTVV.

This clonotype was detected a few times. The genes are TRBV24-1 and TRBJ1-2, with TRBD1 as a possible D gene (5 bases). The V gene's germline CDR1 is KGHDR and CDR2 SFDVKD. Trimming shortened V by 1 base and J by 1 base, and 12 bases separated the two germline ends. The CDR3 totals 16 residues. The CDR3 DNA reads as TGTGCCACCAGTGATTTTGGGGGACGGAATAACTATGGCTACACCTTC. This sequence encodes CATSDFGGRNNYGYTF.

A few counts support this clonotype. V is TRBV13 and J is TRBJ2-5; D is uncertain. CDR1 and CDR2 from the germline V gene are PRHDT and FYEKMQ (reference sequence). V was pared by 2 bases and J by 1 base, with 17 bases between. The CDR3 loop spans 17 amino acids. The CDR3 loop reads CASSLLPAAVGQETQYF. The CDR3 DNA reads TGTGCCAGCAGCTTACTTCCTGCAGCCGTTGGCCAAGAGACCCAGTACTTC.

Here the CDR3 reads CASSFRGSGLYEQYF. CDR3 nucleotide sequence: TGCGCCAGCAGCTTCCGCGGGAGTGGCTTATACGAGCAGTACTTC. The chain employs TRBV5-1 and TRBJ2-7; 7 bases are a match to TRBD2. V was pared by 2 bases and J by 4 bases, with 9 bases of the junction left unmatched. The CDR3 is made up of 15 amino acids. Per the germline V gene, CDR1 is SGHRS and CDR2 is YFSETQ. The full variable domain, with the rest looked up from reference TRBV5-1 and TRBJ2-7, is KAGVTQTPRYLIKTRGQQVTLSCSPISGHRSVSWYQQTPGQGLQFLFEYFSETQRNKGNFPGRFSGRQFSNSRSEMNVSTLELGDSALYLCASSFRGSGLYEQYFGPGTRLTVT.

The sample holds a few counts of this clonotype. The CDR3 DNA reads TGCGCCAGCAGATTCCGACAGGGTAGCGATGAGCAGTTCTTC. It translates to CASRFRQGSDEQFF. V usage is TRBV5-1 and J usage is TRBJ2-1; the match to TRBD1 covers 7 bases. The CDR3 is made up of 14 amino acids. From germline, CDR1 is SGHRS and CDR2 YFSETQ. Trimming at V came to 5 bases and at J to 8 bases, leaving 10 bases not matched to a gene.

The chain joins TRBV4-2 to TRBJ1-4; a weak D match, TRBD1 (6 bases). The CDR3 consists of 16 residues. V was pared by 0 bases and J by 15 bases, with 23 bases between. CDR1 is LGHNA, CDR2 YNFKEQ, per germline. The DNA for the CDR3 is TGTGCCAGCAGCCAAGATCACGGGGACGTTATAGGGGGGTTGTTTTTT. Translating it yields CASSQDHGDVIGGLFF.

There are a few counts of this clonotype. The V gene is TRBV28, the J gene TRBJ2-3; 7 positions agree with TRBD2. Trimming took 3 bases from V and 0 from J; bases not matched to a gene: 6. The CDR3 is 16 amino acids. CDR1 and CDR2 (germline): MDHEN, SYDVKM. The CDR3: CASSLSGTSSTDTQYF. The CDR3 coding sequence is TGTGCCAGCAGTTTGAGCGGGACCTCTAGCACAGATACGCAGTATTTT.

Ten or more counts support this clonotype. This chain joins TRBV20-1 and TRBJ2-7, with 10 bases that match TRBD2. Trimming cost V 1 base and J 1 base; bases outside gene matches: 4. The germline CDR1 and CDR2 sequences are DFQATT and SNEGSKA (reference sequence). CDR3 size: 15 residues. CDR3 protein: CSARGLAGVSYEQYF. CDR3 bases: TGCAGTGCTAGAGGTCTAGCGGGAGTGTCCTACGAGCAGTACTTC.

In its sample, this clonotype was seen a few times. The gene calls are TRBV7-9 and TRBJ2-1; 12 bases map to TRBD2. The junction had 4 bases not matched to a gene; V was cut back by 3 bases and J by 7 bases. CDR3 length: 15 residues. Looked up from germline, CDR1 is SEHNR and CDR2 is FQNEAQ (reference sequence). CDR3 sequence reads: CASSLGTSGQNEQFF. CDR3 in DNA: TGTGCCAGCAGCTTGGGGACTAGCGGGCAAAATGAGCAGTTCTTC.

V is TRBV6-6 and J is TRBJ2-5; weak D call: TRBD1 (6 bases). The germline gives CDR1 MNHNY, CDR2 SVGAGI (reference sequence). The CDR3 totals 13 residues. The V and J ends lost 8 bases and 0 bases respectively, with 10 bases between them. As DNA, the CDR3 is TGTGCCAGCGAACAGGGATACCAAGAGACCCAGTACTTC. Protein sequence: CASEQGYQETQYF.

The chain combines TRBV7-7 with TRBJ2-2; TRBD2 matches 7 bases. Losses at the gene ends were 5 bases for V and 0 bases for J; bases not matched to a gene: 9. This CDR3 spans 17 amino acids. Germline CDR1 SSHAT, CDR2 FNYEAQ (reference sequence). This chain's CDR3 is CASSPRLGGANTGELFF. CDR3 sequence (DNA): TGTGCCAGCAGCCCGAGGTTGGGGGGGGCGAACACCGGGGAGCTGTTTTTT.

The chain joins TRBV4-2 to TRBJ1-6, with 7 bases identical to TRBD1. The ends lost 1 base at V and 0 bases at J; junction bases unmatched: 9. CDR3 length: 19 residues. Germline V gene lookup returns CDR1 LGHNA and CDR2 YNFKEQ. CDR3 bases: TGTGCCAGCAGCCAAGGACAGGGAAAGTGGAGCTCCTATAATTCACCCCTCCACTTT. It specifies CASSQGQGKWSSYNSPLHF.

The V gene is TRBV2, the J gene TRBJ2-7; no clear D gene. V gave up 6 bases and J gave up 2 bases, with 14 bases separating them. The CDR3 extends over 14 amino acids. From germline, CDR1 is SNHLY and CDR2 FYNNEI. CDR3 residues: CASRDLRVTYEQYF. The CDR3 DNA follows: TGTGCCAGCAGAGACCTCCGGGTAACCTACGAGCAGTACTTC.

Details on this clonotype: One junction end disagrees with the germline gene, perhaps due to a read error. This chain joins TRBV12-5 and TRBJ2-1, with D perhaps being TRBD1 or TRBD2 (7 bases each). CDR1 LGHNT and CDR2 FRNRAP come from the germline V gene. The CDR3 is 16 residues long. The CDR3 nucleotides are TGTGCTAGAGGTTTGTCGAGCGGGACAGTCTACAATGAGCAGTTCTTC. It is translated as CARGLSSGTVYNEQFF. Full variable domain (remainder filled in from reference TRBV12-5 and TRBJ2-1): DARVTQTPRHKVTEMGQEVTMRCQPILGHNTVFWYRQTMMQGLELLAYFRNRAPLDDSGMPKDRFSAEMPDATLATLKIQPSEPRDSAVYFCARGLSSGTVYNEQFFGPGTRLTVL.

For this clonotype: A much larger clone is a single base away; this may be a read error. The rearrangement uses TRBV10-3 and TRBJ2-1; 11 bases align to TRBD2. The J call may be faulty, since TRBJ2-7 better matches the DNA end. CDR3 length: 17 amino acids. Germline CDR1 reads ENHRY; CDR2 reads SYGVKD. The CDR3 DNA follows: TGTGCCATCAGACAAACTAGCGGGGGATACTCCTACAATGAGCAGTACTTC. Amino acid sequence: CAIRQTSGGYSYNEQYF.

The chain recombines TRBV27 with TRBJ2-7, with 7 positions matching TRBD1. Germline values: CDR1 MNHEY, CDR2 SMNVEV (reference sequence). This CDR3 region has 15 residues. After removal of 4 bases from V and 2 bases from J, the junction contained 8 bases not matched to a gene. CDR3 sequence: CASSSTGFLTYEQYF. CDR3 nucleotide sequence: TGTGCCAGCAGTTCGACAGGGTTTTTAACCTACGAGCAGTACTTC.